The TCR beta chain under discussion was sequenced for a study of shared T cell receptors in the human thymus. Profiling relied on immunoSEQ multiplex PCR, and the TCRdb table lists in-frame clones only, not all of them. Found here are about 660,000 clones, 87% of them singletons; the top ten hold about 0.0094%. Another study also made use of these data, one on human thymus T cells. In that study: The study used thymus tissue resected during corrective heart surgery.

What was sequenced was thymocytes. This clonotype originated in a boy less than two years old with a congenital heart defect.

CDR3 in amino acids: CSVSKEQGADTQYF. In nucleotides, the CDR3 is TGCAGCGTGTCCAAGGAGCAAGGGGCAGATACGCAGTATTTT. V usage is TRBV29-1 and J usage is TRBJ2-3, with a weak D call TRBD1 (5 bases). The CDR3 loop spans 14 amino acids. Germline V lookup: CDR1 SQVTM, CDR2 ANQGSEA. V lost 6 bases and J lost 4, with 17 bases in between.